This T cell receptor beta chain was profiled in a study of CD8+ T cells in alopecia areata (dated by TCRdb to the late 2010s). General notes on the study: The treated patients took part in an open-label pilot trial in which moderate-to-severe alopecia areata was treated with oral tofacitinib at 5 to 10 mg twice daily. Tofacitinib was administered for 6 to 18 months, and 6 months of follow-up off drug were then conducted to assess delayed response and recurrence. To study T cell clonal expansion in alopecia areata, the researchers applied high-throughput TCRbeta sequencing to both the C3H/HeJ mouse model and human patients. Scalp tissue and sorted CD4+ and CD8+ peripheral blood T cells from patchy and totalis/universalis alopecia areata patients and from healthy controls were covered by human TCRbeta sequencing. Tofacitinib-treated patients had biopsies at baseline and at 4 and 24 weeks of treatment, with a later scalp biopsy in several patients. Scalp clonality was compared across normal scalp (n=4), patchy alopecia areata scalp (n=8), and alopecia totalis/universalis scalp (n=8). The RNA source kit depended on sample type: the PAXgene miRNA kit for fixed scalp, the miRNeasy kit for PBMCs, and the RNeasy kit for mouse skin. immunoSEQ multiplex PCR using 35 Vbeta forward primers and 13 Jbeta reverse primers was used to amplify TCRbeta CDR3 regions.

From alopecia areata patients, peripheral blood was collected along with lesional scalp punch biopsies. PBMCs were isolated by density centrifugation and stained for CD3, CD4 and CD8, after which CD4+ and CD8+ T cells were sorted on a FACSAria. Note on this clone: This receptor's antigen is unknown. No per-base quality is available; no much larger clone lies one base away.

V lost 6 bases and J lost 2 bases; the stretch between them is 17 bases long. Taken from cysteine to phenylalanine, the CDR3 has 15 residues. The retained sequence is limited to the CDR3, 45 bases, with the frame set at the first base. The germline V gene encodes CDR1 MDHEN and CDR2 SYDVKM. Overall study results and their limits: Compared with mice, TCR sequences shared between patients were less clear, possibly partly because of HLA diversity across the patient population. Compared with normal scalp, lesional scalp, particularly in alopecia totalis/universalis, had higher clonality and more expanded CD8+ clones, which suggests antigenic drive. Unlike mouse skin, which is dominated by gammadelta T cells, normal human skin has resident alphabeta T cells that are also sequenced, and this complicates analysis of the scalp TCR repertoire.

The library was obtained by the immunoSEQ multiplex PCR assay. RNA was extracted from all samples and reverse transcribed into cDNA, which served as template for TCR sequencing. First-strand cDNA was synthesized using SuperScript III with a 2:1 mix of oligo-dT and random hexamers. A synthetic immune receptor repertoire was used to gauge amplification bias, and whatever bias remained was removed computationally. Per the source publication's procedure: Raw reads were preprocessed to remove errors, and CDR3 was defined according to IMGT conventions as the region from the conserved cysteine to phenylalanine. Clonality was computed as 1 minus the Shannon entropy, with the entropy normalized by log2 of the number of productive unique TCRs. Whether each scalp clone was CD4 or CD8 was inferred by checking scalp TCRbeta sequences against the CD4 and CD8 repertoires from sorted blood. The table comes from immuneACCESS by way of TCRdb, which keeps in-frame sequences with V and J called. Part of the clones is missing from these tables; in studies checked, under half for an unresolved V gene and the rest for unknown reasons. V and J calls and clone size are given by that table; D and trimming were obtained from the DNA. Within this sample are 80,000 to 100,000 clones, with nearly 45% of them counted one time only. The ten largest clones take up 0.75% to 0.8% of the sample.

The receptor's source is a human donor with alopecia areata. Sequencing was done on a sample of CD4+ T cells sorted from blood. The chain is made from TRBV28 and TRBJ2-7, with the D gene possibly TRBD1 or TRBD2, each one fitting 5 bases. The sequenced DNA is TGTGCCAGCAGCACCCCCGGGACGGATCCCTACGAGCAGTACTTC. Its amino acids are CASSTPGTDPYEQYF.